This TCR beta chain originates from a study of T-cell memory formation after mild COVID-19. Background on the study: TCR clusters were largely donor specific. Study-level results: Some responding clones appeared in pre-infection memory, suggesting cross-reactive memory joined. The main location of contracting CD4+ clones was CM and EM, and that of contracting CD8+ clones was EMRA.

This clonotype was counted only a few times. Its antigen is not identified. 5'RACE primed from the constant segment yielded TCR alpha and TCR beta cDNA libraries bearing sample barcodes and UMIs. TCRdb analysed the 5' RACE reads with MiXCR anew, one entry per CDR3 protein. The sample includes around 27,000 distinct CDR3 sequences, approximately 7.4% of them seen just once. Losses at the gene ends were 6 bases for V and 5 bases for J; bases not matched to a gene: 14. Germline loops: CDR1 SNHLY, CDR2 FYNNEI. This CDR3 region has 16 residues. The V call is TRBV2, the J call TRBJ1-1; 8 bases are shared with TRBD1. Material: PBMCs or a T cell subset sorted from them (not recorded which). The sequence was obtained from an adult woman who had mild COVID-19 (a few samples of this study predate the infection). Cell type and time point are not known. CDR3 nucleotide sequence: TGTGCCAGCAGGGCCGAGGACAGGGCCTTTTTTACTGAAGCTTTCTTT. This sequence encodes CASRAEDRAFFTEAFF.